This T cell receptor (beta chain) is drawn from a study of T cell responses to AZD1222 COVID-19 vaccine (dated by TCRdb to about 2021). Context from the whole study: A total of approximately 230 trial participants underwent TCR sequencing, of whom some 210 received two doses of AZD1222 and about 25 received two doses of the MenACWY control vaccine. Trial participants were enrolled by age into subgroups of 18-55, 56-69 and 70-plus years, and 148, 28 and 57 TCR-sequenced participants, respectively, were included in these subgroups. What the research found in general, with its limitations: Because no samples from the day 14 peak response were available, repertoires could be characterized only after the peak T cell response. Spike-specific TCR breadth and depth rose significantly after two AZD1222 doses compared with day 0 and with MenACWY recipients. Conclusions about previously exposed vaccinees were limited because only six or seven AZD1222 recipients were SARS-CoV-2 seropositive at baseline. The whole spike protein was spanned by vaccine-associated CD4 TCRs, and dominant responses were seen in regions 160-218 and 743-854. Epitopes outside the regions mutated in the B.1.351 and B.1.1.7 variants were reportedly recognized by nearly half of the unique spike-specific TCRs. Most participants were white British and females outnumbered males, and the authors suggested that clonal diversity may have been underestimated. In the small 56-69-year group, the increase in depth fell short of significance, most likely because of low power.

The CDR3 regions of human TCRbeta chains were analyzed by immunosequencing. The authors' pipeline ran thus. Repertoire TCRs were matched against a reference library of SARS-CoV-2-specific TCRs generated with the MIRA antigen-specificity platform. Breadth meant the fraction of unique TCRs that were SARS-CoV-2-associated, whereas depth meant the fraction of total T cells that were SARS-CoV-2-associated. Using the MIRA data, each spike-specific TCR was assigned both to the spike region to which the TCR was reactive and to a CD4 or CD8 class. Log10-transformed breadth and depth values were compared by one-way ANOVA with Sidak's multiple comparisons tests. TCRdb mirrors the immuneACCESS table, restricted to in-frame sequences. Some clones are absent from its copies; in checked studies, under half trace to an unresolved V gene, and the reason for the others is unknown. That table supplies the V and J calls and clone size; D and trimming were determined from the DNA. A total of tens of thousands of clones appear in this sample, 70% to 80% of them only once. In total, the top ten clones hold about 5% of the sample.

Explained via the paper, the time point label denotes: about 28 days (+/-7) after the second vaccine dose. AZD1222 recipients whose second dose came at about 4 weeks and those whose second dose came at about 12 weeks were combined into one group, since spike-specific TCR depth and breadth did not differ between the two schedules. Samples from vaccinated people were obtained from the UK trials COV001 and COV002, which included a single-blind randomized controlled phase 2/3 trial of AZD1222 (ChAdOx1 nCoV-19) in healthy adults. Trial participant PBMC samples were collected at day 0 and day 28 after the second dose for TCRbeta chain sequencing. About this clone itself: Its antigen is not yet known. Base qualities are missing; no much larger clone stands one base away.

Between the V and J ends, shortened by 7 bases and 7 bases respectively, the junction contains 14 bases. In the germline V gene, CDR1 corresponds to MDHEN and CDR2 to SYDVKM. Including cysteine and phenylalanine, the CDR3 has 13 amino acids. Left in the record is the CDR3 DNA by itself, 39 bases read in frame from the first base. The material sequenced was peripheral blood, taken 28 days after the second AZD1222 dose. This receptor was identified in an adult who received the AZD1222 COVID-19 vaccine. The sequence is built from TRBV28 and TRBJ2-1, and perhaps TRBD2 as D gene, on 5 matching bases. The CDR3 sequence is CASTRTPVNEQFF. The base sequence is TGTGCCAGCACCCGGACTCCGGTTAATGAGCAGTTCTTC.